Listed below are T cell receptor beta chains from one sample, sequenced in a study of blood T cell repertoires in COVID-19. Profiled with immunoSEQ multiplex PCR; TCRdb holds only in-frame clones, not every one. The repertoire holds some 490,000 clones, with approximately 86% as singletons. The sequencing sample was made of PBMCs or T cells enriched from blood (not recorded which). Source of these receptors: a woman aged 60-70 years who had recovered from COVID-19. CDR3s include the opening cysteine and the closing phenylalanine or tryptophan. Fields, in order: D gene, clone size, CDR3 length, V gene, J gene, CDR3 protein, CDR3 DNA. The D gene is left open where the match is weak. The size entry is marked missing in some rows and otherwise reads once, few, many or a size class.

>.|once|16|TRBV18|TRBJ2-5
CASSPPPGLYQETQYF
TGTGCCAGCTCACCACCCCCCGGACTGTACCAAGAGACCCAGTACTTC
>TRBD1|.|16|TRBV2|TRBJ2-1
CASSGRTGGSYNEQFF
TGTGCCAGCAGTGGACGGACAGGGGGTTCCTACAATGAGCAGTTCTTC
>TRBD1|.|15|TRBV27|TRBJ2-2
CASSYGTGNTGELFF
TGTGCCAGCAGTTACGGGACAGGTAACACCGGGGAGCTGTTTTTT
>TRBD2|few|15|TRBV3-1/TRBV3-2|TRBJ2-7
CASSRSGLAGYEQYF
TGTGCCAGCAGCCGCTCGGGACTAGCTGGTTACGAGCAGTACTTC
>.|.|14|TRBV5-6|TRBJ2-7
CASITRGHSYEQYF
TGTGCCAGCATCACCCGGGGACACTCCTACGAGCAGTACTTC
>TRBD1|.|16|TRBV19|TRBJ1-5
CASSFRSGQGALPQHF
TGTGCCAGTAGTTTCCGATCAGGACAGGGGGCTCTCCCCCAGCATTTT
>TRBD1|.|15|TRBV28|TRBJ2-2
CASRGSRGYTGELFF
TGTGCCAGCAGGGGAAGCAGGGGGTATACCGGGGAGCTGTTTTTT
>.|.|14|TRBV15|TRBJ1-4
CATSREGAREKLFF
TGTGCCACCAGCAGAGAGGGGGCGAGGGAAAAACTGTTTTTT
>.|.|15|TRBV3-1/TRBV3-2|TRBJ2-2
CASSPPTGNTGELFF
TGTGCCAGCAGCCCACCGACAGGTAACACCGGGGAGCTGTTTTTT
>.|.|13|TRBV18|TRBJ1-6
CASSVEANSPLHF
TGTGCCAGCTCGGTTGAAGCAAATTCACCCCTCCACTTT
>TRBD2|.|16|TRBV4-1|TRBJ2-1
CASSPHTSGGAGEQFF
TGCGCCAGCAGCCCTCATACTAGCGGGGGGGCAGGTGAGCAGTTCTTC
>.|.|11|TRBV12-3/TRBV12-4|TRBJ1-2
CASSLDRGYTF
TGTGCCAGCAGTTTAGATCGTGGCTACACCTTC
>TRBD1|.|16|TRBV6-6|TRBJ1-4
CATSGGRSATNEKLFF
TGTGCCACTTCAGGGGGCCGTTCTGCAACTAATGAAAAACTGTTTTTT
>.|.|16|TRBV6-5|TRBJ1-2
CASSYSGGPTNYGYTF
TGTGCCAGCAGTTACTCCGGTGGGCCGACTAACTATGGCTACACCTTC
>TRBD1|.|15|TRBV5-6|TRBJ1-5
CASSIGDRANQPQHF
TGTGCCAGCAGCATCGGGGACAGAGCAAATCAGCCCCAGCATTTT
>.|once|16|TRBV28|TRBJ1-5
CASSPQTGQSNQPQHF
TGTGCCAGCAGTCCACAAACTGGACAGAGCAATCAGCCCCAGCATTTT
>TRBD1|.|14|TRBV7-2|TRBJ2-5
CASSLRGLQETQYF
TGTGCCAGCAGCTTAAGGGGGCTCCAAGAGACCCAGTACTTC
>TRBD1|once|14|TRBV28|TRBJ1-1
CASRDRGGGAEAFF
TGTGCCAGCAGGGACAGGGGCGGTGGGGCTGAAGCTTTCTTT
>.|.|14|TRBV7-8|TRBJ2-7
CASSLTGRAYEQYF
TGTGCCAGCAGCCTCACAGGGAGGGCCTACGAGCAGTACTTC
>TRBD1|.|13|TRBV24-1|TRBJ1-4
CATSRGPGEKLFF
TGTGCCACCAGTAGGGGGCCGGGTGAAAAACTGTTTTTT
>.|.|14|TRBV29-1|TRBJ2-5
CSVEPPGEAETQYF
TGCAGCGTTGAACCCCCGGGGGAGGCGGAGACCCAGTACTTC
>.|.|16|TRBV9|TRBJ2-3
CASSVEAGQPTDTQYF
TGTGCCAGCAGCGTAGAGGCGGGGCAGCCCACAGATACGCAGTATTTT
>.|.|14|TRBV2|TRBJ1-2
CASNKEGFADPYTF
TGTGCCAGCAATAAGGAGGGGTTCGCGGACCCTTACACCTTC
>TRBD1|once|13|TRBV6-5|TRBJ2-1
CASGQGNYNEQFF
TGTGCCAGCGGACAGGGTAACTATAATGAGCAGTTCTTC
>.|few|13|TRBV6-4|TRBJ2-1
CASSANLQGEQFF
TGTGCCAGCAGTGCGAACCTACAGGGTGAGCAGTTCTTC
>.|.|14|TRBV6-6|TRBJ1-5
CASSYSQNNQPQHF
TGTGCCAGCAGTTACTCACAGAACAATCAGCCCCAGCATTTT
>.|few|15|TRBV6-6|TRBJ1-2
CASSYQAGPGYGYTF
TGTGCCAGCAGTTACCAGGCAGGACCGGGGTATGGCTACACCTTC
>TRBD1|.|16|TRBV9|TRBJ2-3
CASSARQGAITDTQYF
TGTGCCAGCAGCGCCAGACAGGGGGCGATCACAGATACGCAGTATTTT
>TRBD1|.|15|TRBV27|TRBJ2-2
CASSPGTGDTGELFF
TGTGCCAGCAGCCCCGGGACAGGCGACACCGGGGAGCTGTTTTTT
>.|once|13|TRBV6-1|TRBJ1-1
CASSEAERTEAFF
TGTGCCAGCAGTGAAGCCGAGAGGACTGAAGCTTTCTTT
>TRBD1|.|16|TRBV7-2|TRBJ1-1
CASSVGTGGLLGRAFF
TGTGCCAGCAGCGTCGGGACAGGGGGCCTCCTCGGCCGAGCTTTCTTT
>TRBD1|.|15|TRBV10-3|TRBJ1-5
CAISGAGGGNQPQHF
TGTGCCATCAGCGGGGCAGGGGGTGGCAATCAGCCCCAGCATTTT
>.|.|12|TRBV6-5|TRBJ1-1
CASSRGDTEAFF
TGTGCCAGCAGTCGGGGGGACACTGAAGCTTTCTTT
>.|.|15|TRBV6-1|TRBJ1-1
CASSERGTMNTEAFF
TGTGCCAGCAGTGAACGGGGGACCATGAACACTGAAGCTTTCTTT
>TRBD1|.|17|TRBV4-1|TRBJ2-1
CASSQDLWTGGYNEQFF
TGCGCCAGCAGCCAAGATCTATGGACAGGGGGCTACAATGAGCAGTTCTTC
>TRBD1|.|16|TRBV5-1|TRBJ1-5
CASAPGAGGLAQPQHF
TGCGCCAGCGCACCGGGAGCAGGGGGCTTGGCTCAGCCCCAGCATTTT
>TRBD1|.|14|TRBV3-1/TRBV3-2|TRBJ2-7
CASSQRDRLYEQYF
TGTGCCAGCAGCCAAAGGGACAGATTGTACGAGCAGTACTTC
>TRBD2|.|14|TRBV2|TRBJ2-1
CAQLVGSGGNEQFF
TGTGCTCAGCTGGTGGGTAGCGGGGGGAATGAGCAGTTCTTC
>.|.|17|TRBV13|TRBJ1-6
CASSSGPSRGGNSPLHF
TGTGCCAGCAGCTCAGGCCCATCTCGCGGGGGGAATTCACCCCTCCACTTT
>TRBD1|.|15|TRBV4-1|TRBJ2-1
CASSPRDRKISEQFF
TGCGCCAGCAGCCCCCGGGACAGGAAAATTAGTGAGCAGTTCTTC